This T cell receptor (beta chain) emerged from a study of OX40 agonist ivuxolimab in advanced cancers. Study-level background: People in dose escalation had one of these cancers: hepatocellular carcinoma, melanoma, renal cell or head and neck cancer.

Repertoires were generated with immunoSEQ multiplex PCR, while TCRdb's copy carries only in-frame clones and drops some. The table lists 20,000 to 25,000 clones, approximately 84% of them singletons. The clonotype was recovered from an adult with an advanced solid tumor such as melanoma, head and neck, liver or kidney cancer. This sample comprised CD4+ or CD8+ T cells sorted from blood, obtained in a trial of the OX40 agonist ivuxolimab.

The CDR3 bases are TGTGCCAGCAGCGTAGAATTAGCGGGACAACGGGGGTTAGACAATGAGCAGTTCTTC. This sequence encodes CASSVELAGQRGLDNEQFF. This sequence joins TRBV9 and TRBJ2-1; TRBD2 matches at 8 bases. V lost 0 bases to trimming and J lost 5 bases; unmatched junction nucleotides: 16. The CDR3 sequence is 19 residues long. Germline loops: CDR1 SGDLS, CDR2 YYNGEE. The whole variable domain, filled in from reference TRBV9 and TRBJ2-1, reads DSGVTQTPKHLITATGQRVTLRCSPRSGDLSVYWYQQSLDQGLQFLIQYYNGEERAKGNILERFSAQQFPDLHSELNLSSLELGDSALYFCASSVELAGQRGLDNEQFFGPGTRLTVL.